This T cell receptor beta chain came from a study of Graves' ophthalmopathy and Graves' hyperthyroidism (dated by TCRdb to the late 2010s). A note on the overall study: Peripheral blood was collected before any treatment was given, at the time of initial diagnosis. To tell Graves' ophthalmopathy apart from Graves' hyperthyroidism, and to predict which patients would progress to ophthalmopathy, the study relied on TCR beta repertoire signatures. In total, approximately 140 blood samples were TCR-sequenced: 40 to 45 ophthalmopathy, around 75 hyperthyroidism and some 17 hyperthyroidism-to-ophthalmopathy patients. To explore V-J signatures that separate ophthalmopathy from hyperthyroidism, a discovery set of fewer than 110 patients was enrolled, consisting of 43 with ophthalmopathy and roughly 60 with stable hyperthyroidism. The independent validation cohort included approximately 19 hyperthyroidism patients plus 17 patients who later progressed from hyperthyroidism to ophthalmopathy. In over 5 hyperthyroidism patients, the T-cell repertoire of thyroid tissue was compared with the T-cell repertoire of blood. Once sampling was done, hyperthyroidism patients were given methimazole at a starting dose of 30 mg daily, while ophthalmopathy patients were given high-dose intravenous methylprednisolone. Summary of the overall study and its limitations: In cross-validation, the 13-signature model distinguished ophthalmopathy from stable hyperthyroidism with approximately 90% sensitivity and 81% to 82% specificity, while in the test set the corresponding values were about 80% and 75%. Most expanded thyroid clonotypes with a frequency above 0.001 also appeared in blood, which suggests that blood repertoires may reflect the immune response in the thyroid. No statistical method was used to set the sample size in advance, and the investigators knew which group each participant was assigned to. In validation, the model predicted ophthalmopathy progression with about 71% sensitivity and less than 80% specificity; fewer than 15 predicted patients were CT-confirmed with GO in a median of roughly 6.8 months.

There are many counts of this clonotype. This clone's antigen is unknown. No base-level quality is on record; no much larger clone is a single base apart. For repertoire sequencing, the TCR beta CDR3 regions were amplified from RNA transcripts. HTBI primers and the Qiagen OneStep RT-PCR kit were used in a first-round RT-PCR, which was followed by a second-round multiplex PCR, size selection and purification. Sequencing of the libraries was carried out on an Illumina HiSeq2000 in paired-end mode with 100 bp reads. The paper's processing steps were these. SOAPnuke was used to process the reads, removing any read that contained adapters or uncalled bases, had a mean Phred below 15, or lacked an exact match to the constant primer or identifier. COPE v1.2.5 was used to merge the high-quality paired reads. Unique nucleotide sequences were defined as clonotypes and aligned to IMGT TRB V, D and J references using MiTCR v1.1. Only V-J combinations with frequency above 0.0001 were analysed, covering 99% to 99.2% of repertoires. For each V-J combination, a TCR clonal expansion and chaos score was defined as F50 clonal expansion divided by the chaos observed in the TCRdist matrix. Welch's t-statistics and random forest were used to narrow the features down to more than 10 V-J combinations, which were then fed into a naive Bayes classifier. The Morisita-Horn index was used to measure how similar the thyroid and blood repertoires were. In-frame beta chains were kept once TCRdb had trimmed the public reads at Q25 with fastp and called clones with MiXCR. Rows with a matching CDR3 protein are joined into one entry that keeps the most common DNA and genes. These V and J calls originate from TCRdb's pipeline instead of the authors' own analysis. In this sample the table shows under 400,000 distinct CDR3 sequences, roughly a sixth of which occur a single time. Roughly an eighth of the sample lies in the top ten.

Ophthalmopathy patients were characterized by moderately to severely active disease, a Clinical Activity Score of at least 3, a NOSPECS grade of at least 4, and a disease duration under 3 months. Patients with other autoimmune diseases, uncontrolled infections, pregnancy or lactation were excluded. Diagnosis was based on clinical symptoms, serum thyroxine, TRAb, thyroid ultrasound and orbital computed tomography. Using Ficoll-Paque density gradient centrifugation, PBMCs were isolated from 10 ml of fresh peripheral blood. Trizol reagent was used to extract the total RNA, and its quality was then checked on an Agilent 2100 Bioanalyzer. CDR1 and CDR2 are read off the germline V gene (reference sequence) as DFQATT and SNEGSKA. V and J lose 0 bases and 0 bases, and a span of 9 bases separates them. The CDR3 covers 15 residues, taking in both the cysteine and the phenylalanine. Here the CDR3 DNA is all that survives: 45 bases in frame from base 1.

The rearrangement combines TRBV20-1 with TRBJ1-5; there is no confident call for the D gene. The sequence was obtained from an adult man with Graves' ophthalmopathy. The sample comprised peripheral blood. The encoded CDR3 is CSARDIGYSNQPQHF. In nucleotides, the sequence is TGCAGTGCTAGAGACATCGGTTATAGCAATCAGCCCCAGCATTTT.